The clone carrying this T cell receptor (beta chain) was detected ten times or more. The antigen is not known. This sample was taken from a study of T-cell reconstitution after alpha-beta-depleted transplantation in children. Whole-study findings and limits: Approximately two months post-transplant, alpha-beta T cells reportedly originated from several hundred expanded graft clones. Newly made T cells mostly supplied T-cell counts and diversity one year after transplant.

V shed 4 bases and J shed 7 bases, with 17 bases lying between them. The CDR3 sequence is 15 residues long. Unique molecular identifiers were used in preparing the TCRbeta library. TCRdb reanalysed the PCR reads using MiXCR and keeps one entry per CDR3 protein. Of some 190,000 distinct CDR3 sequences in the sample, approximately 12% were seen once. Here the sequenced sample was PBMCs, taken before TCRalphabeta/CD19-depleted stem cell transplant. The sequence was collected from a boy aged 2-9 years with acute myeloid leukemia, due to receive a stem cell transplant. The rearrangement joins TRBV12-3 or TRBV12-4 to TRBJ2-4, with D maybe TRBD1 (5 bases). The CDR3 region has the DNA TGTGCCAGCAGTTCTTATCTGCCAGGGCTGAACATTCAGTACTTC. It codes for CASSSYLPGLNIQYF.